Listed below are T cell receptor beta chains from one sample, sequenced in a study of CD8 T cells in Susac syndrome. TCRdb passed the immunoSEQ multiplex PCR reads through MiXCR, listing each CDR3 protein once. This sample has 100,000 to 150,000 distinct CDR3 sequences; under 96% occur once, and the top ten carry roughly 0.13%. Sample: CD4+ T cells from PBMCs. Receptors originate from a human donor with Susac syndrome. CDR3s include the opening cysteine and the closing phenylalanine or tryptophan. Fields, in order: CDR3 DNA, CDR3 protein, V gene, D gene, clone size, J gene. A D gene is named only where the DNA matches it firmly. Rows may omit the clone size; those that give it use once, few, many or a size class.

CDR3nt: TGCAGCGTTAATATCAGAACTGGAAACACTGAAGCTTTCTTT
CDR3aa: CSVNIRTGNTEAFF
v_gene: TRBV29-1
d_gene: -
abundance: -
j_gene: TRBJ1-1

CDR3nt: TGCAGCGCCGTCCCCCAGACAGCGAATAGTGAGACCCAGTACTTC
CDR3aa: CSAVPQTANSETQYF
v_gene: TRBV29-1
d_gene: -
abundance: -
j_gene: TRBJ2-5

CDR3nt: TGCAGTGCTAGTCGGGGGGTCGGGAGCCACGAGCAGTACTTC
CDR3aa: CSASRGVGSHEQYF
v_gene: TRBV20-1
d_gene: TRBD2
abundance: -
j_gene: TRBJ2-7

CDR3nt: TGTGCCAGCACCTTGGGGGGGACAGATACGCAGTATTTT
CDR3aa: CASTLGGTDTQYF
v_gene: TRBV28
d_gene: TRBD2
abundance: -
j_gene: TRBJ2-3

CDR3nt: TGCAGTGCTAGGGGACAGGCCCATGGCTACACCTTC
CDR3aa: CSARGQAHGYTF
v_gene: TRBV20-1
d_gene: TRBD1
abundance: -
j_gene: TRBJ1-2

CDR3nt: TGCGCCAGCTCCCTGCGGGAACCGAACACCGGGGAGCTGTTTTTT
CDR3aa: CASSLREPNTGELFF
v_gene: TRBV5-1
d_gene: -
abundance: -
j_gene: TRBJ2-2

CDR3nt: TGCAGCGTTTGGCAGGGTTTGAATCAGCCCCAGCATTTT
CDR3aa: CSVWQGLNQPQHF
v_gene: TRBV29-1
d_gene: -
abundance: once
j_gene: TRBJ1-5

CDR3nt: TGTGCCAGCAGCCCAGGGGGAGGGGACACTGAAGCTTTCTTT
CDR3aa: CASSPGGGDTEAFF
v_gene: TRBV12-3/TRBV12-4
d_gene: TRBD1
abundance: -
j_gene: TRBJ1-1

CDR3nt: TGCAGTGGGCAGGGGACTACTCACCGTCAAGAGACCCAGTACTTC
CDR3aa: CSGQGTTHRQETQYF
v_gene: TRBV20-1
d_gene: -
abundance: -
j_gene: TRBJ2-5

CDR3nt: TGTGCCAGCAGCCGGACAGGGAATTCCGAGCAGTACTTC
CDR3aa: CASSRTGNSEQYF
v_gene: TRBV3-1
d_gene: TRBD1
abundance: -
j_gene: TRBJ2-7

CDR3nt: TGTGCCAGCAAAGCCCCCGCGCGGAGCGGGAGGCCACTTTACAATGAGCAGTTCTTC
CDR3aa: CASKAPARSGRPLYNEQFF
v_gene: TRBV14
d_gene: TRBD2
abundance: -
j_gene: TRBJ2-1

CDR3nt: TGCGCCAGCAGCTTGGACAACTCCTACGAGCAGTACTTC
CDR3aa: CASSLDNSYEQYF
v_gene: TRBV5-1
d_gene: -
abundance: -
j_gene: TRBJ2-7

CDR3nt: TGTGCCAGCAGCCGACACCGGGACTACCATCCCAATGAGCAGTTCTTC
CDR3aa: CASSRHRDYHPNEQFF
v_gene: TRBV6-2/TRBV6-3
d_gene: TRBD2
abundance: -
j_gene: TRBJ2-1

CDR3nt: TGCAGCGAGGTTCCAGGCCTCGCGAGCTCCTACAATGAGCAGTTCTTC
CDR3aa: CSEVPGLASSYNEQFF
v_gene: TRBV29-1
d_gene: -
abundance: -
j_gene: TRBJ2-1

CDR3nt: TGTGCCAGCAGCCTAGGGGCGGTGAACGAGCAGTACTTC
CDR3aa: CASSLGAVNEQYF
v_gene: TRBV7-2
d_gene: -
abundance: -
j_gene: TRBJ2-7

CDR3nt: TGTGCCGTGTCAGGGGTGGTGGAGGAGACCCAGTACTTC
CDR3aa: CAVSGVVEETQYF
v_gene: TRBV12-3/TRBV12-4
d_gene: -
abundance: -
j_gene: TRBJ2-5

CDR3nt: TGTGCCAGCAGCTCCCGGGGGCGCGAGCAGTACTTC
CDR3aa: CASSSRGREQYF
v_gene: TRBV7-2
d_gene: -
abundance: -
j_gene: TRBJ2-7

CDR3nt: TGTGCCAGTAGTATGGCTAACAGGTTGGAGACCCAGTACTTC
CDR3aa: CASSMANRLETQYF
v_gene: TRBV19
d_gene: -
abundance: -
j_gene: TRBJ2-5

CDR3nt: TGCAGCGTAAAACCGACCGATCCCAATCAGCCCCAGCATTTT
CDR3aa: CSVKPTDPNQPQHF
v_gene: TRBV29-1
d_gene: -
abundance: -
j_gene: TRBJ1-5